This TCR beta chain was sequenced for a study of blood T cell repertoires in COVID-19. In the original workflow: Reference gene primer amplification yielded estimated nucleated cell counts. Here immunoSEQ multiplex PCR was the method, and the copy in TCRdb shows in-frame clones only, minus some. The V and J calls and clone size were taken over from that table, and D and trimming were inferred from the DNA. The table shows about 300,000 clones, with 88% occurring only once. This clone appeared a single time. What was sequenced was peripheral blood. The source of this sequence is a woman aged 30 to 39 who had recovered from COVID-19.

The CDR3 DNA is TGTGCCAGCAGCCAAGATCGGGGAGGGTTTCATAGCAATCAGCCCCAGCATTTT. Protein: CASSQDRGGFHSNQPQHF. V and J are TRBV4-2 and TRBJ1-5, with unresolved D. Germline loops: CDR1 LGHNA, CDR2 YNFKEQ. V lost 0 bases, J lost 0 bases, and 15 bases lay in between. The CDR3 covers 18 residues.